The T cell receptor beta chain under discussion was sequenced for a study of kidney transplant recipient with SARS-CoV-2 infection. The CDR3 is 12 amino acids. Trimming took 3 bases from V and 5 from J, leaving 7 bases between them. Germline V lookup: CDR1 ENHRY, CDR2 SYGVKD. MiXCR, applied by TCRdb to the reads, yields one record per CDR3 protein. The table shows 200,000 to 300,000 distinct CDR3 sequences, with 25% to 30% occurring only once. This clonotype has a handful of counts. The starting material was a blood sample, obtained at baseline and on day 111 from a kidney transplant recipient. This TCR derives from a male patient between 25 and 39 years old who had COVID-19 and was a kidney transplant recipient. The graft donor may account for some of the T cells. The chain couples TRBV10-3 to TRBJ2-5; D ambiguous. This CDR3 is CAISDYEETQYF. In DNA form, the CDR3 reads TGTGCCATCAGTGATTACGAGGAGACCCAGTACTTC.